One and the same sample provided the 28 T cell receptor beta chains below, sequenced in a study of CD8 T cells in ankylosing spondylitis. TCRdb reprocessed the 5' RACE reads with MiXCR, giving one entry per CDR3 protein. The sample consists of 150,000 or so distinct CDR3 sequences, 11% of them appearing once. The sequencing input was blood, either unsorted or a sorted T cell fraction (not recorded which). The receptors shown here come from a male donor with ankylosing spondylitis or in good health (not recorded which).

V usage is TRBV7-8 and J usage is TRBJ2-5; 8 nucleotides match TRBD2. The CDR3 totals 18 residues. V lost 2 bases and J lost 4; bases outside the gene matches: 15. The germline CDR1 and CDR2 sequences are SGHVS and FQNEAQ. CDR3 nucleotide sequence: TGTGCCAGCAGCTTACCGAGAAGATTAGCGGGGAAGGGAGAGACCCAGTACTTC. This encodes CASSLPRRLAGKGETQYF.

The J gene is TRBJ2-3, the V gene TRBV5-6; 8 nucleotides line up with TRBD2. CDR1 is SGHDT, CDR2 YYEEEE, per germline. CDR3 length equals 17 residues. V shed 6 bases and J 5 bases; nucleotides not matched to a gene: 17. The CDR3 DNA reads TGTGCCAGCAACTCTAGGCTGGCGGGAGGCCGGAGAGATACGCAGTATTTT. Amino acids: CASNSRLAGGRRDTQYF. Looking up the rest from reference TRBV5-6 and TRBJ2-3 gives the full variable domain: DAGVTQSPTHLIKTRGQQVTLRCSPKSGHDTVSWYQQALGQGPQFIFQYYEEEERQRGNFPDRFSGHQFPNYSSELNVNALLLGDSALYLCASNSRLAGGRRDTQYFGPGTRLTVL.

For the CDR3, the DNA is TGTGCCAGCAGTCCTGGGACTAGCGGAGCCCAAGAGACCCAGTACTTC. Translated: CASSPGTSGAQETQYF. The gene calls are TRBV12-3 or TRBV12-4 and TRBJ2-5, with 11 bases fitting TRBD2. CDR3 size: 16 residues. V shed 5 bases and J 1 base; nucleotides not matched to a gene: 6.

A word on this clonotype: A read error may account for a junction end that differs from germline. This chain links TRBV24-1 with TRBJ2-5, with 7 bases lining up with TRBD1. CDR1 KGHDR and CDR2 SFDVKD come from the germline V gene. The CDR3 loop spans 14 amino acids. The CDR3 reads CTTSEPGQQETQYF. For the CDR3, the DNA is TGTACCACCAGCGAACCGGGACAGCAAGAGACCCAGTACTTC.

This clonotype was detected many times. The chain is built from TRBV6-1 and TRBJ1-4; D unresolved. Germline CDR1 is MNHNS and CDR2 is SASEGT. This CDR3 has 15 residues. V was shortened by 4 bases and J by 5 bases, with 14 bases between the two germline ends. CDR3 region: CASSGFGKGNEKLFF. The DNA of the CDR3 is TGTGCCAGCAGTGGATTTGGAAAAGGGAATGAAAAACTGTTTTTT.

The table lists this clonotype with many counts. The chain employs TRBV27 and TRBJ1-6; perhaps TRBD1 as D (5 bases). From germline, CDR1 is MNHEY and CDR2 SMNVEV (reference sequence). This CDR3 has 14 residues. V was clipped by 5 bases and J by 4 bases, with 9 bases between them. CDR3 in DNA: TGTGCCAGCAGTCGGGACCCGTATAATTCACCCCTCCACTTT. Translated: CASSRDPYNSPLHF.

This clonotype has only a few counts. The rearrangement uses TRBV6-7 and TRBJ2-3; TRBD1 matches at 7 bases. TRBV6-7 is classed as an ORF, of uncertain function. The CDR3 sequence is 16 residues long. The junction had 4 bases not matched to a gene; V was cut back by 0 bases and J by 1 base. CDR3: CASSYSEGAGTDTQYF. In nucleotides, the CDR3 is TGTGCCAGCAGTTACTCCGAGGGGGCAGGCACAGATACGCAGTATTTT.

The sample holds many counts of this clonotype. The chain employs TRBV28 and TRBJ1-1; D is perhaps TRBD1 (5 bases). There are 12 residues in the CDR3. Germline CDR1 is MDHEN and CDR2 is SYDVKM. V was cut by 4 bases and J by 4 bases, with 7 bases left in between. The CDR3 loop is CASSWGGTEAFF. The CDR3, as DNA: TGTGCCAGCAGTTGGGGGGGCACTGAAGCTTTCTTT.

A note on this clonotype: A much larger clone differs by one base, so this may be a read error. V is TRBV5-1 and J is TRBJ2-2; weak D call: TRBD1 (6 bases). Trimming cost V 0 bases and J 4 bases, with 7 bases left between them. Looked up from germline, CDR1 is SGHRS and CDR2 is YFSETQ. The CDR3 runs 14 residues. The CDR3 DNA is TGCGCCAGCAGCTTGGTACAGGGCACCGGGGAGCTGTTTTTT. Amino acids: CASSLVQGTGELFF.

This clonotype was seen ten or more times. CDR3 DNA: TGCAGTGCCCCCCCAGCGGGGGTCGTCAATGAGCAGTTCTTC. This encodes CSAPPAGVVNEQFF. The rearrangement uses TRBV20-1 and TRBJ2-1, with 8 bases identical to TRBD2. This CDR3 is 14 amino acids long. V trimming: 6 bases; J trimming: 6 bases; junction bases outside the gene matches: 10. Germline V gene lookup returns CDR1 DFQATT and CDR2 SNEGSKA (reference sequence).

This clonotype was seen at least ten times. The rearrangement uses TRBV11-2 and TRBJ2-2; D not resolved. Trimming left V 1 base short and J 1 base short, with 4 bases between. From germline, CDR1 is SGHAT and CDR2 FQNNGV. CDR3 length: 14 amino acids. The DNA of the CDR3 is TGTGCCAGCAGCTTAGGGTGGAACACCGGGGAGCTGTTTTTT. Translation: CASSLGWNTGELFF.

Many counts were recorded for this clonotype. The chain combines TRBV6-1 with TRBJ1-1; D remains ambiguous. The CDR3 length is 15 residues. Germline assignment: CDR1 MNHNS and CDR2 SASEGT. V was cut by 7 bases and J by 0 bases, with 15 bases left in between. In nucleotides, the CDR3 is TGTGCCAGCACCGAGATATGGGGAGTGAACACTGAAGCTTTCTTT. Encoded protein: CASTEIWGVNTEAFF.

V usage is TRBV11-3 and J usage is TRBJ1-3; possible D gene TRBD1, 6 bases. From germline, CDR1 is SGHNT and CDR2 YENEEA. The germline V and J ends were trimmed by 1 base and 2 bases, with 12 bases remaining between them. The CDR3 runs to 16 residues. The CDR3 DNA follows: TGTGCCAGCAGCTTAGCCCTCGGACAGACTGGAAACACCATATATTTT. This sequence encodes CASSLALGQTGNTIYF.

This clonotype was seen many times. This rearrangement joins TRBV19 to TRBJ2-7; 9 positions agree with TRBD2. The CDR3 runs to 15 residues. Germline lookup yields CDR1 LNHDA and CDR2 SQIVND (reference sequence). V dropped 3 bases and J dropped 5; count of bases not matched to a gene: 8. As DNA, the CDR3 is TGTGCCAGTAGTATTCGGCGGGAGGGGTTCGACGAGCAGTACTTC. Its protein product is CASSIRREGFDEQYF. The whole variable domain, filled in from reference TRBV19 and TRBJ2-7, reads DGGITQSPKYLFRKEGQNVTLSCEQNLNHDAMYWYRQDPGQGLRLIYYSQIVNDFQKGDIAEGYSVSREKKESFPLTVTSAQKNPTAFYLCASSIRREGFDEQYFGPGTRLTVT.

This clonotype was seen repeatedly, ten times or more. The chain recombines TRBV20-1 with TRBJ2-5; 12 positions match TRBD2. Trimming took 4 bases from V and 1 from J; bases not matched to a gene: 7. CDR3 length: 16 amino acids. Per the germline V gene, CDR1 is DFQATT and CDR2 is SNEGSKA (reference sequence). The CDR3 sequence is CSATETSGRVQETQYF. CDR3 bases: TGCAGTGCTACCGAGACTAGCGGGAGAGTCCAAGAGACCCAGTACTTC.

This clonotype has just a few counts. V is TRBV4-3 and J is TRBJ2-2, with a tentative D call TRBD2 (7 bases). In germline, CDR1 is LGHNA, CDR2 YSLEER. The ends were cut back, 0 bases at V and 5 bases at J, with 16 bases in the middle. CDR3 length equals 17 residues. CDR3 DNA: TGCGCCAGCAGCCAAGATAGGGGGGGCTCAGGAACCGGGGAGCTGTTTTTT. It translates to CASSQDRGGSGTGELFF.

This clonotype was observed at least ten times. The V call is TRBV5-1, the J call TRBJ1-3; weak D call: TRBD1 (6 bases). Trimming removed 0 bases from V and 0 bases from J, with 13 bases in between. This CDR3 has 17 amino acids. Germline CDR1 and CDR2: SGHRS and YFSETQ. CDR3 in amino acids: CASSLVPQGFSGNTIYF. CDR3 nucleotide sequence: TGCGCCAGCAGCTTGGTGCCACAGGGATTCTCTGGAAACACCATATATTTT.

This clonotype was seen more than once but under ten times. The chain combines TRBV6-5 with TRBJ2-1; TRBD2 might be the D (6 bases). This CDR3 has 16 amino acids. Trimming pared 6 bases from V and 5 bases from J, leaving 20 bases between. CDR1 and CDR2 from the germline V gene are MNHEY and SVGAGI. The CDR3 DNA reads as TGTGCCAGCAGATACGGGTCTAGCGATCAAAACAATGAGCAGTTCTTC. Protein product: CASRYGSSDQNNEQFF.

This clonotype was seen at least ten times. The genes are TRBV12-3 or TRBV12-4 and TRBJ2-2; either TRBD1 or TRBD2 may fit D (6 bases each). This CDR3 has 16 residues. The ends were cut back, 2 bases at V and 5 bases at J, with 15 bases in the middle. The CDR3 DNA reads as TGTGCCAGCAGTTTACAACAGGGACTTGAAACCGGGGAGCTGTTTTTT. This translates into CASSLQQGLETGELFF.

In regard to this clonotype: This may arise from a read error, as a much more abundant clone is one base away. The V and J genes are TRBV5-6 and TRBJ2-3; 12 bases are shared with TRBD2. The CDR3 runs 12 residues. J was trimmed by 15 bases and V by 0 bases; bases with no gene match: 2. CDR1 and CDR2 (germline): SGHDT, YYEEEE. The CDR3 protein is CASSLGTSGAYF. CDR3 sequence (DNA): TGTGCCAGCAGCTTGGGGACTAGCGGGGCTTATTTT.

This clonotype was observed many times. The chain is built from TRBV7-2 and TRBJ1-4; D is ambiguous. V gave up 1 base and J gave up 3 bases, with 9 bases separating them. The germline V gene has CDR1 SGHTA and CDR2 FQGNSA. The length of the CDR3 is 15 residues. In nucleotides, the CDR3 is TGTGCCAGCAGCTTAGTATCTGGGTCTAATGAAAAACTGTTTTTT. Its protein is CASSLVSGSNEKLFF.

The chain uses TRBV7-6 and TRBJ2-5; tentative D call: TRBD2 (6 bases). Germline V gives CDR1 SGHVS, CDR2 FNYEAQ. The V and J ends lost 2 bases and 5 bases respectively, with 18 bases between them. The CDR3 totals 16 residues. CDR3 region: CASSLPQEGRGETQYF. CDR3 sequence (DNA): TGTGCCAGCAGCTTACCCCAGGAGGGCCGAGGGGAGACCCAGTACTTC.

This clonotype was observed at least ten times. The CDR3 spells CATSSRGDNEQFF. The CDR3, as DNA: TGTGCCACCAGTTCGCGGGGGGACAATGAGCAGTTCTTC. The chain links TRBV24-1 to TRBJ2-1; the match to TRBD2 covers 8 bases. Germline lookup yields CDR1 KGHDR and CDR2 SFDVKD. After removal of 6 bases from V and 5 bases from J, the junction contained 2 bases not matched to a gene. The CDR3 is made up of 13 amino acids.

With regard to this clonotype: Sequence at one end of the junction differs from germline and may be a read error. The V gene is TRBV9, the J gene TRBJ2-5, with D possibly being TRBD1 or TRBD2 (7 bases each). Germline values: CDR1 SGDLS, CDR2 YYNGEE. The CDR3 is made up of 16 amino acids. The CDR3 DNA is TGTGCCGGCAGCGTAGGGGGAGGGGGCAGAGAGGAGACCCAGTACTTC. Encoded protein: CAGSVGGGGREETQYF.

The V and J genes are TRBV5-1 and TRBJ2-1; 9 bases align to TRBD1. The V segment lost 2 bases and the J segment 6 bases; nucleotides outside the gene matches: 6. The CDR3 contains 15 residues. Germline V CDR1 and CDR2: SGHRS, YFSETQ. The CDR3, as DNA: TGCGCCAGCAGCTTCCTGGGACAGGGTGGCAATGAGCAGTTCTTC. Its translation: CASSFLGQGGNEQFF.

This chain uses TRBV5-5 with TRBJ2-7; 8 positions agree with TRBD2. Germline V gene sequence: CDR1 SGHKS, CDR2 YYEKEE (reference sequence). Trimming took 4 bases from V and 3 from J; bases not matched to a gene: 9. CDR3 length: 15 residues. The CDR3 coding sequence is TGTGCCAGCAGCCCACTCCGGGAGGGAATCTACGAGCAGTACTTC. Translation gives CASSPLREGIYEQYF.

V usage is TRBV3-1 and J usage is TRBJ2-1; 8 nucleotides match TRBD1. CDR1 is LGHDT, CDR2 YNNKEL, per germline (reference sequence). The CDR3 is 17 residues long. Trimming took 4 bases from V and 7 from J; bases not matched to a gene: 15. CDR3 coding DNA: TGTGCCAGCAGCCCGTTGGCAGGGGGCCTCGTAGGTAATGAGCAGTTCTTC. It yields the protein CASSPLAGGLVGNEQFF.

V and J are TRBV5-6 and TRBJ2-2; 11 bases align to TRBD2. The CDR3 is 15 residues long. V lost 4 bases to trimming and J lost 6 bases; unmatched junction nucleotides: 5. Germline CDR1 reads SGHDT; CDR2 reads YYEEEE. This CDR3 reads CASSPGTSGPGELFF. In DNA, the CDR3 is TGTGCCAGCAGCCCTGGGACTAGCGGCCCCGGGGAGCTGTTTTTT. The full variable domain, in which reference TRBV5-6 and TRBJ2-2 provide the parts outside the CDR3, is DAGVTQSPTHLIKTRGQQVTLRCSPKSGHDTVSWYQQALGQGPQFIFQYYEEEERQRGNFPDRFSGHQFPNYSSELNVNALLLGDSALYLCASSPGTSGPGELFFGEGSRLTVL.